This T cell receptor (beta chain) was recorded in a study of T cell responses to AZD1222 COVID-19 vaccine. Study observations and caveats: Rises in breadth and depth of Spike-specific TCRs came after two AZD1222 doses. The study sampled repertoires only after the peak T cell response. Nearly half of the spike-specific TCRs reportedly recognize variant regions that carry no mutations.

Germline CDR1 reads SNHLY; CDR2 reads FYNNEI. V lost 8 bases and J lost 11, with 18 bases in between. The CDR3 is made up of 12 amino acids. Some clones are missing from TCRdb's copy, which holds only in-frame ones; the method was immunoSEQ multiplex PCR. In the table there are roughly 190,000 clones, approximately 93% of which are singletons. On this clone: Antigen unknown.

The specimen comprised peripheral blood, sampled on day 0 of AZD1222 vaccination. The rearrangement uses TRBV2 and TRBJ1-1; D is possibly TRBD1 (5 bases). The sequence was obtained from an adult in good health. The CDR3 region is CASGGTTRWAFF. Written as DNA, the CDR3 is TGTGCCAGCGGGGGGACGACTAGGTGGGCTTTCTTT.